This T cell receptor beta chain comes out of a study of cytomegalovirus exposure and HLA in healthy donors. Whole-study results and caveats: Previous analysis showed most TCR beta V segments were productive about 87% or about 30% of the time.

Germline V gene sequence: CDR1 SGHRS, CDR2 YFSETQ. With V trimmed by 0 bases and J by 2 bases, 6 bases remained unmatched. The CDR3 is 16 amino acids. 13 Jbeta primers and 60 Vbeta primers were used for the PCR. In the original processing: It was a later analysis that counted tens of millions of unique TCR beta chains, of which some 9.9 million were shared. Clones were sequenced by immunoSEQ multiplex PCR, and TCRdb holds only the in-frame ones, with some missing. D and trimming were read from the DNA, whereas the V and J calls and clone size are those reported in that table. Among 95,000 to 150,000 clones listed, 60% to 85% were seen once. Points on this clone: Its antigen is not known. This same CDR3 is encoded by further DNA sequences in the sample.

The rearrangement uses TRBV5-1 and TRBJ2-3; 7 positions match TRBD2. This TCR was recovered from a man aged 50-60 years in good health and CMV-seronegative. Sequencing was done on a sample of PBMCs. DNA for the CDR3: TGCGCCAGCAGCTTGGCGGCGGGAGCTCACACAGATACGCAGTATTTT. Translation: CASSLAAGAHTDTQYF.